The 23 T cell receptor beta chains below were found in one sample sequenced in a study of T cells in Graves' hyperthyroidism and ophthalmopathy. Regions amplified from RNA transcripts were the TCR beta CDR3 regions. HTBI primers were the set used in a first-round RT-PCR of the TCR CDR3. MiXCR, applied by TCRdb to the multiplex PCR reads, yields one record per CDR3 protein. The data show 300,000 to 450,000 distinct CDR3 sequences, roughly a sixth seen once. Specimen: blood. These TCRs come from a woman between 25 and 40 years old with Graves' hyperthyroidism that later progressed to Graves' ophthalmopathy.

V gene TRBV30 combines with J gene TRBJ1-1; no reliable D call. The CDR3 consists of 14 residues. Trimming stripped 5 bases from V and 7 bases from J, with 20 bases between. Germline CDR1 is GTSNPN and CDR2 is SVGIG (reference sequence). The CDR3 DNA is TGTGCCTGGGTCTCCAAAATAACTCGGTATGAAGCTTTCTTT. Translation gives CAWVSKITRYEAFF.

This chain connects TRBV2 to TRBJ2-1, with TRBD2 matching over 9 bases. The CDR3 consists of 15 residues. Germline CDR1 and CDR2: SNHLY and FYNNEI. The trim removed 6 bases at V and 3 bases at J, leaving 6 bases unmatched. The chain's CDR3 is CASSVLAGNYNEQFF. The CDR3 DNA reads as TGTGCCAGCAGCGTACTAGCGGGTAACTACAATGAGCAGTTCTTC.

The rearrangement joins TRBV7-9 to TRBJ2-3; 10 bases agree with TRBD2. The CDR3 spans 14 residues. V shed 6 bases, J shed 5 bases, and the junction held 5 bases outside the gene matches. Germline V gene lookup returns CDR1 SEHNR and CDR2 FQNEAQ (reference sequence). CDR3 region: CASRPLAGEDTQYF. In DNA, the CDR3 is TGTGCCAGCAGGCCGCTAGCGGGAGAAGATACGCAGTATTTT.

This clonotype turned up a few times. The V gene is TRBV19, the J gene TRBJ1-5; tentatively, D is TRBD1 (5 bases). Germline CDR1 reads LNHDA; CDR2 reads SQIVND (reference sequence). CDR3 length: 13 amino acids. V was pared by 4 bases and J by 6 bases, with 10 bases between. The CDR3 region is CASSNSGGQPQHF. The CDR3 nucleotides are TGTGCCAGTAGTAACTCCGGGGGTCAGCCCCAGCATTTT.

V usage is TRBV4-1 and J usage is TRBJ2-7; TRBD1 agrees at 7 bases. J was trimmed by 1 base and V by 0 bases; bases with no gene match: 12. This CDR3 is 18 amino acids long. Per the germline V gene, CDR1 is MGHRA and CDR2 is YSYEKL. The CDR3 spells CASSQDRPRDSKSYEQYF. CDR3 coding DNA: TGCGCCAGCAGCCAAGACCGACCCAGGGACAGCAAATCCTACGAGCAGTACTTC.

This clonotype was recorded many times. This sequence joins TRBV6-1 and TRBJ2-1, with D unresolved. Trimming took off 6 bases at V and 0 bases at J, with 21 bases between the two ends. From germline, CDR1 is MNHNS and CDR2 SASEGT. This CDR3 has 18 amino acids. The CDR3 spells CASRSTRLRRSSYNEQFF. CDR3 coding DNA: TGTGCCAGCAGATCGACCCGCCTCAGGCGCAGCTCCTACAATGAGCAGTTCTTC.

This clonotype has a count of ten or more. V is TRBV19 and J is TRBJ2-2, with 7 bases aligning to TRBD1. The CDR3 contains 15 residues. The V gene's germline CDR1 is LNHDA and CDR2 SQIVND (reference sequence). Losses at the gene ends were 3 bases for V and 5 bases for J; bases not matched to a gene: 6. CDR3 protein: CASSIEDRLTGELFF. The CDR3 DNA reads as TGTGCCAGTAGTATCGAGGACAGGCTTACCGGGGAGCTGTTTTTT. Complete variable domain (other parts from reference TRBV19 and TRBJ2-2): DGGITQSPKYLFRKEGQNVTLSCEQNLNHDAMYWYRQDPGQGLRLIYYSQIVNDFQKGDIAEGYSVSREKKESFPLTVTSAQKNPTAFYLCASSIEDRLTGELFFGEGSRLTVL.

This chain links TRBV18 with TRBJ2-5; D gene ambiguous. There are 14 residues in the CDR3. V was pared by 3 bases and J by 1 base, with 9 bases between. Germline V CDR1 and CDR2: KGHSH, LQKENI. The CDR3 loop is CASSPPMVQETQYF. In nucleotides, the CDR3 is TGTGCCAGCTCACCTCCCATGGTCCAAGAGACCCAGTACTTC.

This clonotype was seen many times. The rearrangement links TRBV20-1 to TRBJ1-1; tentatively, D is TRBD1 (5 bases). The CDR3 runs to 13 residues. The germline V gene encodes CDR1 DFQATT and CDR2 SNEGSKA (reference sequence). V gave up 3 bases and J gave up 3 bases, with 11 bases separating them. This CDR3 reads CSASRGADTEAFF. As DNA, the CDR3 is TGCAGTGCTAGTAGGGGCGCGGACACTGAAGCTTTCTTT.

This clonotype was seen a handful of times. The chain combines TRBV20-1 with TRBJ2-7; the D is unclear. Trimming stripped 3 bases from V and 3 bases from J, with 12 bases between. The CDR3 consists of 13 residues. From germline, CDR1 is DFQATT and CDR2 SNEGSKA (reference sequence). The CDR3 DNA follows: TGCAGTGCTAGCGGGCTGATTAACTACGAGCAGTACTTC. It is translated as CSASGLINYEQYF.

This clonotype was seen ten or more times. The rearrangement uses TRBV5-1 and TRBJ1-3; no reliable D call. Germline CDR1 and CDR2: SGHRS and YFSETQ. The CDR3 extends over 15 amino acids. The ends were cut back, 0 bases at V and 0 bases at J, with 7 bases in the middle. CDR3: CASSLAGSSGNTIYF. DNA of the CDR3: TGCGCCAGCAGCTTGGCCGGGAGCTCTGGAAACACCATATATTTT.

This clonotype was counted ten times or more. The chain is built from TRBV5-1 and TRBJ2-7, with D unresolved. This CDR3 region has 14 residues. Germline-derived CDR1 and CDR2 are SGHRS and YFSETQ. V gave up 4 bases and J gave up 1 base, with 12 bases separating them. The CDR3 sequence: CASSASRWSYEQYF. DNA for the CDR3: TGCGCCAGCAGCGCCTCGAGGTGGTCCTACGAGCAGTACTTC.

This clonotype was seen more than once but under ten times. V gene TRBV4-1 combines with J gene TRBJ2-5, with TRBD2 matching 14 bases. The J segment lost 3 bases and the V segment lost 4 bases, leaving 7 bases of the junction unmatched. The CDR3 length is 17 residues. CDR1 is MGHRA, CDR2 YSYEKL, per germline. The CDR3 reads CASSRLAGGLMEETQYF. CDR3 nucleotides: TGCGCCAGCAGCCGACTAGCGGGGGGGCTAATGGAAGAGACCCAGTACTTC.

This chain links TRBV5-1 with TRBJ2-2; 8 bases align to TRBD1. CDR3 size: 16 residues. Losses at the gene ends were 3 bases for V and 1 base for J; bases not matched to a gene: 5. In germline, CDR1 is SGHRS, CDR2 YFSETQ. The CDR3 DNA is TGCGCCAGCAGCTCCAGAGGACAGGGGAACACCGGGGAGCTGTTTTTT. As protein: CASSSRGQGNTGELFF.

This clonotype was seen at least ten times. Here the CDR3 DNA reads TGCAGTGCTAGAGTGGACGGGACAGAAGAGACCCAGTACTTC. Its translation: CSARVDGTEETQYF. V and J are TRBV20-1 and TRBJ2-5, with TRBD1 identical over 7 bases. Per germline, CDR1 DFQATT and CDR2 SNEGSKA (reference sequence). The V gene end was trimmed by 1 base and the J gene end by 3 bases; junction bases not matched to a gene: 5. The CDR3 is made up of 14 amino acids.

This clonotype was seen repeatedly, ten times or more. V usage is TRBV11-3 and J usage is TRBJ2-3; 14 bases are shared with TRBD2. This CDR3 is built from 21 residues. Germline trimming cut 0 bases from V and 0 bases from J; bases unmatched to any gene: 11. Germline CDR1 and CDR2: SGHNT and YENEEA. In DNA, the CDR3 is TGTGCCAGCAGCTTAGATCCTGGGACTAGCGGGAGCGCCTCTAGCACAGATACGCAGTATTTT. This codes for CASSLDPGTSGSASSTDTQYF.

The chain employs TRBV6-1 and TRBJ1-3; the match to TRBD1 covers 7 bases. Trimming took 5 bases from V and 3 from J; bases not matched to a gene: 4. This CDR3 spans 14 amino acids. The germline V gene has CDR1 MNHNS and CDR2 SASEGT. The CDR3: CASSYRGFGNTIYF. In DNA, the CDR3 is TGTGCCAGCAGTTACAGGGGATTTGGAAACACCATATATTTT.

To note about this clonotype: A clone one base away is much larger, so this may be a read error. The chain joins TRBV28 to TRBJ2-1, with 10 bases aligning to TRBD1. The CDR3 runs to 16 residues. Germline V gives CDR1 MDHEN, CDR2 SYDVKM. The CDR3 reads CASSPLGQGDYNGQFF. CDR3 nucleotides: TGTGCCAGCAGCCCCCTTGGACAGGGGGACTACAATGGGCAGTTCTTC. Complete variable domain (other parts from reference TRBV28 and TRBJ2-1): DVKVTQSSRYLVKRTGEKVFLECVQDMDHENMFWYRQDPGLGLRLIYFSYDVKMKEKGDIPEGYSVSREKKERFSLILESASTNQTSMYLCASSPLGQGDYNGQFFGPGTRLTVL.

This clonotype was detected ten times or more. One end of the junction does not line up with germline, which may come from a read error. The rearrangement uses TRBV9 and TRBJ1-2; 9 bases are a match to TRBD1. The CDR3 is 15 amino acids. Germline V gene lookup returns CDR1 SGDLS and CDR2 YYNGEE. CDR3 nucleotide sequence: TGTACCAGCAGCCCCCGGGACAGGGTTTGGTCTGGCTACACCTTC. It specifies CTSSPRDRVWSGYTF.

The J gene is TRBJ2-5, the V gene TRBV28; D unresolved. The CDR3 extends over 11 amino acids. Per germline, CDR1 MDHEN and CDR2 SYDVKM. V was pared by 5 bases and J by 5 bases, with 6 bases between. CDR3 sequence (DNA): TGTGCCAGCAGTGCCAGGGAGACCCAGTACTTC. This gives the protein CASSARETQYF.

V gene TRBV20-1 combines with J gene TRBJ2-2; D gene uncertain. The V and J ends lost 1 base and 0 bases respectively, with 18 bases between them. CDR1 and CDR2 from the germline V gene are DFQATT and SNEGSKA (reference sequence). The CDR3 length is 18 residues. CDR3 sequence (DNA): TGCAGTGCTAGAGGCTCAGCTATGACGGTCGCGAACACCGGGGAGCTGTTTTTT. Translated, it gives CSARGSAMTVANTGELFF.

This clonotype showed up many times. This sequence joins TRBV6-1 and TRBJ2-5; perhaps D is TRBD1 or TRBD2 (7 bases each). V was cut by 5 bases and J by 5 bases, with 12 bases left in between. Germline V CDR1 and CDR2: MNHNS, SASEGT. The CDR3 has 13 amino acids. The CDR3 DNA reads TGTGCCAGCAGTAGGGGGCGGGGGGAGACCCAGTACTTC. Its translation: CASSRGRGETQYF.

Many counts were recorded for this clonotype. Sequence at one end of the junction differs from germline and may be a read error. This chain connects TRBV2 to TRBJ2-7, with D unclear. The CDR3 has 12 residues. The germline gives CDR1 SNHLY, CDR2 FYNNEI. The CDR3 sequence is CASNGFTYKQYF. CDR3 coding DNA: TGTGCCAGCAATGGGTTCACCTACAAGCAGTACTTC. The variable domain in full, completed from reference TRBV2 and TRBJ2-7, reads EPEVTQTPSHQVTQMGQEVILRCVPISNHLYFYWYRQILGQKVEFLVSFYNNEISEKSEIFDDQFSVERPDGSNFTLKIRSTKLEDSAMYFCASNGFTYKQYFGPGTRLTVT.